What follows are 3 T cell receptor beta chains derived from one specimen sequenced in a study of blood T cell repertoires in COVID-19. The data were produced by immunoSEQ multiplex PCR, yet TCRdb's version contains in-frame clones alone and is incomplete. Of some 58,000 clones in the sample, around 86% are singletons; the top ten hold more than 0.95%. Material: peripheral blood. These receptors were taken from a man aged 40-55 years with acute or convalescent COVID-19.

The chain uses TRBV6-5 and TRBJ2-2; D gene uncertain. The length of the CDR3 is 12 residues. V was clipped by 6 bases and J by 2 bases, with 4 bases between them. Germline CDR1 MNHEY, CDR2 SVGAGI. Here the CDR3 reads CASSHNTGELFF. Here the CDR3 DNA reads TGTGCCAGCAGCCATAACACCGGGGAGCTGTTTTTT.

This sequence joins TRBV5-1 and TRBJ1-4; TRBD1 is a possible D gene (5 bases). This CDR3 has 13 residues. Trimming took off 0 bases at V and 7 bases at J, with 7 bases between the two ends. Germline V gene data show CDR1 as SGHRS and CDR2 as YFSETQ. The CDR3, as DNA: TGCGCCAGCAGCTTGGCAGGGTTTGAAAAACTGTTTTTT. Its translation is CASSLAGFEKLFF. Together with reference TRBV5-1 and TRBJ1-4, the CDR3 gives the full variable domain: KAGVTQTPRYLIKTRGQQVTLSCSPISGHRSVSWYQQTPGQGLQFLFEYFSETQRNKGNFPGRFSGRQFSNSRSEMNVSTLELGDSALYLCASSLAGFEKLFFGSGTQLSVL.

This chain connects TRBV27 to TRBJ1-6, with 12 bases identical to TRBD1. The CDR3 runs to 20 residues. Germline CDR1 reads MNHEY; CDR2 reads SMNVEV (reference sequence). The junction had 21 bases not matched to a gene; V was cut back by 4 bases and J by 11 bases. The CDR3 DNA reads TGTGCCAGCAGTTCGATATGGAGGGGACAGGGGGCCCGGTGGTTAACACCCCTCCACTTT. This translates into CASSSIWRGQGARWLTPLHF.